This entry lists 23 T cell receptor beta chains sequenced from one sample in a study of glioma-infiltrating T cells. Using RNA template, CDR3s of TCR alpha and beta were amplified with iRepertoire arm-PCR. MiXCR, applied by TCRdb to the multiplex PCR reads, yields one record per CDR3 protein. The sample lists some 93,000 distinct CDR3 sequences, roughly 40% seen once, with 35% to 40% in the top ten. The specimen sequenced was glioma tissue, nonneoplastic brain tissue, or PBMCs (not recorded which). These receptors all come from a human donor with low-grade glioma or glioblastoma, undergoing nonglioma brain surgery, or in good health (not recorded which).

This clonotype has ten or more counts. The chain combines TRBV4-1 with TRBJ2-1; D might be TRBD1 (5 bases). V lost 5 bases and J lost 9, with 8 bases in between. Germline V gives CDR1 MGHRA, CDR2 YSYEKL. This CDR3 region has 11 residues. CDR3 nucleotides: TGCGCCAGCAGCGGGGCGCTTGAGCAGTTCTTC. Translating it yields CASSGALEQFF.

V and J are TRBV2 and TRBJ1-6; no definite D call. Trimming stripped 8 bases from V and 4 bases from J, with 6 bases between. CDR3 size: 12 residues. Germline values: CDR1 SNHLY, CDR2 FYNNEI. CDR3: CASAGYNSPLHF. The CDR3 DNA reads as TGTGCCAGCGCCGGATATAATTCACCCCTCCACTTT.

Regarding this clonotype: Sequence at one end of the junction differs from germline and may be a read error. This chain links TRBV7-6 with TRBJ2-3; D is perhaps TRBD1 or TRBD2 (5 bases each). CDR1 and CDR2 from the germline V gene are SGHVS and FNYEAQ. The CDR3 has 17 residues. CDR3 in amino acids: CASSLGSYGTLTDTQYF. In DNA, the CDR3 is TGTGCTAGCAGCCTGGGGAGTTACGGGACGCTCACAGATACGCAGTATTTT.

J is TRBJ2-3 and V is TRBV7-2; D is uncertain. This CDR3 comprises 16 residues. Germline V lookup: CDR1 SGHTA, CDR2 FQGNSA. CDR3 region: CATGRAGEAFTDTQYF. In DNA form, the CDR3 reads TGTGCTACGGGTCGAGCCGGAGAGGCGTTCACAGATACGCAGTATTTT.

This clonotype was detected a few times. The junction differs from germline at one of its ends, possibly a read error. The gene calls are TRBV6-4 and TRBJ2-3; D tentatively reads TRBD1 or TRBD2 (5 bases each). The CDR3 covers 13 residues. The germline V gene encodes CDR1 MRHNA and CDR2 SNTAGT. The CDR3 region is CASSRGRQDTRYF. CDR3 DNA: TGTGCCAGCAGCCGGGGCAGGCAAGATACGCGGTATTTT.

This clonotype was seen only a few times. It is unclear where the CDR3 begins or ends on the DNA, so no DNA is shown, and the CDR3 is as TCRdb lists it. The rearrangement uses TRBV27 and TRBJ2-7. CDR1 and CDR2 (germline): MNHEY, SMNVEV (reference sequence). The CDR3 numbers 18 amino acids, ends counted. The CDR3 reads CASSFYICSANYGYEQYF.

A few counts support this clonotype. This clone may be a read error of a much larger clone one base away. The rearrangement joins TRBV3-1 to TRBJ1-1; the D is unclear. CDR3 length: 14 residues. Germline lookup yields CDR1 LGHDT and CDR2 YNNKEL (reference sequence). With 7 bases removed from V and 4 bases from J, the gap between germline ends came to 16 bases. CDR3: CASILLSMGTEAFF. The DNA for the CDR3 is TGTGCCAGCATCCTCCTCTCTATGGGCACTGAAGCTTTCTTT.

This clonotype was counted at least ten times. J is TRBJ1-6 and V is TRBV25-1; D perhaps matches TRBD1 (5 bases). With 3 bases removed from V and 2 bases from J, the gap between germline ends came to 14 bases. The CDR3 covers 17 residues. From germline, CDR1 is MGHDK and CDR2 SYGVNS. This CDR3 reads CASSENRGDPYNSPLHF. In nucleotides, the CDR3 is TGTGCCAGCAGTGAGAATAGAGGGGACCCCTATAATTCACCCCTCCACTTT.

This clonotype has a count of ten or more. The chain is built from TRBV29-1 and TRBJ2-5; tentatively, D is TRBD1 or TRBD2 (5 bases each). The V gene lost 4 bases and the J gene lost 1 base, with 16 bases spanning the gap. CDR1 SQVTM and CDR2 ANQGSEA come from the germline V gene. This CDR3 contains 15 residues. The CDR3 loop reads CSVVPGPPSQETQYF. Here the CDR3 DNA reads TGCAGCGTTGTACCGGGGCCGCCATCCCAAGAGACCCAGTACTTC.

On this clonotype: This may stem from a read error, because a much larger clone lies one nucleotide away. This sequence joins TRBV29-1 and TRBJ2-7, with TRBD1 as a possible D gene (6 bases). V was clipped by 4 bases and J by 5 bases, with 6 bases between them. Germline CDR1 and CDR2: SQVTM and ANQGSEA. CDR3 length: 10 residues. The CDR3 loop is CSVGGHEQYF. The CDR3 DNA is TGCAGCGTTGGGGGGCACGAGCAGTACTTC.

This clonotype was observed many times. V is TRBV2 and J is TRBJ1-1; D is possibly TRBD1 (5 bases). The CDR3 contains 13 residues. CDR1 is SNHLY and CDR2 is FYNNEI in the germline V gene. V was cut by 6 bases and J by 6 bases, with 14 bases left in between. CDR3 amino acids: CASSAWGRSEAFF. The CDR3 DNA follows: TGTGCCAGCAGCGCTTGGGGGAGGTCTGAAGCTTTCTTT.

This clonotype was observed at least ten times. This chain connects TRBV6-2 or TRBV6-3 to TRBJ2-1; 12 nucleotides agree with TRBD2. Germline-derived CDR1 and CDR2 are MNHEY and SVGEGT. This CDR3 comprises 15 residues. J was trimmed by 10 bases and V by 6 bases; bases with no gene match: 10. CDR3 sequence: CASRGGTSGSGEQFF. The CDR3 DNA is TGTGCCAGCAGGGGCGGGACTAGCGGGTCGGGGGAGCAGTTCTTC.

This clonotype appeared many times. The rearrangement joins TRBV2 to TRBJ1-1; TRBD1 is a possible D gene (6 bases). The CDR3 totals 15 residues. In germline, CDR1 is SNHLY, CDR2 FYNNEI. Trimming left V 4 bases short and J 1 base short, with 13 bases between. The CDR3 here is CASSVPKGGNTEAFF. The CDR3 coding sequence is TGTGCCAGCAGTGTCCCCAAGGGGGGGAACACTGAAGCTTTCTTT.

The chain carries TRBV19 and TRBJ2-4; TRBD2 matches 9 bases. Looked up from germline, CDR1 is LNHDA and CDR2 is SQIVND (reference sequence). V lost 3 bases and J lost 2; bases outside the gene matches: 14. This CDR3 region has 19 residues. CDR3 in DNA: TGTGCCAGTAGTATTCCCTCCGCGGGAGGGCCCAGGACCAAAAACATTCAGTACTTC. Its protein product is CASSIPSAGGPRTKNIQYF. Based on the CDR3 plus reference TRBV19 and TRBJ2-4, the full variable domain is DGGITQSPKYLFRKEGQNVTLSCEQNLNHDAMYWYRQDPGQGLRLIYYSQIVNDFQKGDIAEGYSVSREKKESFPLTVTSAQKNPTAFYLCASSIPSAGGPRTKNIQYFGAGTRLSVL.

This clonotype was recorded many times. The V gene is TRBV18, the J gene TRBJ2-1; TRBD2 is a possible D gene (6 bases). This CDR3 has 15 amino acids. The ends were cut back, 3 bases at V and 0 bases at J, with 9 bases in the middle. Germline V CDR1 and CDR2: KGHSH, LQKENI. The CDR3 sequence: CASSPQGGSYNEQFF. CDR3 DNA: TGTGCCAGCTCACCTCAGGGAGGCTCCTACAATGAGCAGTTCTTC.

This clonotype was counted a single time. A much larger clone differs by one base, so this may be a read error. The rearrangement links TRBV7-9 to TRBJ2-1; D tentatively fits TRBD1 or TRBD2 (5 bases each). There are 14 residues in the CDR3. Trimming removed 4 bases at V and 13 bases at J, with 20 bases between. Germline CDR1 SEHNR, CDR2 FQNEAQ (reference sequence). This chain's CDR3 is CASSSRVMGETQFF. The DNA for the CDR3 is TGTGCCAGCAGCTCCAGGGTAATGGGAGAGACCCAGTTCTTC. The whole variable domain, remainder taken from reference TRBV7-9 and TRBJ2-1, is DTGVSQNPRHKITKRGQNVTFRCDPISEHNRLYWYRQTLGQGPEFLTYFQNEAQLEKSRLLSDRFSAERPKGSFSTLEIQRTEQGDSAMYLCASSSRVMGETQFFGPGTRLTVL.

The chain carries TRBV6-1 and TRBJ2-1, with 11 bases fitting TRBD2. With 5 bases clipped from V and 6 bases from J, the junction kept 6 bases outside the gene matches. Germline CDR1 is MNHNS and CDR2 is SASEGT. The CDR3 is 15 amino acids. This CDR3 is CASSLLAGARNEQFF. CDR3 in DNA: TGTGCCAGCAGTTTACTAGCGGGAGCGCGCAATGAGCAGTTCTTC.

The chain links TRBV7-2 to TRBJ1-1, with 7 nucleotides matching TRBD1. The J segment lost 9 bases and the V segment lost 5 bases, leaving 15 bases of the junction unmatched. The CDR3 runs 15 residues. Per the germline V gene, CDR1 is SGHTA and CDR2 is FQGNSA. The CDR3 bases are TGTGCCAGCAGCAGTTACCAGACAGGGACGGCTAAAGCTTTCTTT. Translation: CASSSYQTGTAKAFF.

This clonotype has ten or more counts. The chain has TRBV19 and TRBJ1-1; 9 bases are shared with TRBD1. The V and J ends lost 5 bases and 5 bases, in that order; junction bases with no gene match: 6. CDR1 LNHDA and CDR2 SQIVND come from the germline V gene (reference sequence). The CDR3 has 14 amino acids. The CDR3 DNA sequence: TGTGCCAGTAGTCTGGGACAGGGCGGGACTGAAGCTTTCTTT. Protein product: CASSLGQGGTEAFF.

This clonotype has more than one count but fewer than ten. A much more abundant neighbour one base away suggests this may be a read error. The V gene is TRBV12-3 or TRBV12-4, the J gene TRBJ1-5; D not certain. There are 13 residues in the CDR3. Deletions cut 7 bases from V and 5 bases from J, with 12 bases between. The CDR3 protein is CASTEDADQPQHF. The CDR3 DNA reads TGTGCCAGCACCGAAGACGCCGATCAGCCCCAGCATTTT.

The chain has TRBV20-1 and TRBJ2-1, with 7 bases aligning to TRBD1. The V segment lost 0 bases and the J segment 11 bases; nucleotides outside the gene matches: 10. Per the germline V gene, CDR1 is DFQATT and CDR2 is SNEGSKA (reference sequence). This CDR3 is 14 amino acids long. The CDR3 here is CSAREVAGGSKQFF. DNA of the CDR3: TGCAGTGCTAGAGAGGTAGCAGGGGGATCTAAGCAGTTCTTC.

There are many counts of this clonotype. This chain connects TRBV3-1 to TRBJ2-1; 9 bases are a match to TRBD2. The CDR3 contains 18 residues. CDR1 is LGHDT, CDR2 YNNKEL, per germline (reference sequence). Trimming removed 1 base from V and 4 bases from J; junction bases left unmatched: 11. The CDR3 DNA follows: TGTGCCAGCAGCCAAGGTTCGCAGGCTAGCGGGATATACAATGAGCAGTTCTTC. This translates into CASSQGSQASGIYNEQFF.

In its sample, this clonotype was seen many times. This chain joins TRBV11-2 and TRBJ2-1, with D uncertain. The V end was cut by 3 bases, the J end by 0 bases, with 12 bases between. CDR3 size: 16 residues. The V gene's germline CDR1 is SGHAT and CDR2 FQNNGV. The CDR3 nucleotides read TGTGCCAGCAGCTTCCTACTGGCTAGCTCCTACAATGAGCAGTTCTTC. Translation: CASSFLLASSYNEQFF.